The 14 T cell receptor beta chains given below trace back to one sample, sequenced in a study of kidney transplant recipient with SARS-CoV-2 infection. TCRdb called the reads again in MiXCR, with one record for every CDR3 protein. The sample lists 200,000 to 300,000 distinct CDR3 sequences, around 26% occurring once. This material consisted of a blood sample, taken at baseline and on roughly day 110 from a kidney transplant recipient. These receptor sequences come from a young adult male patient who had COVID-19 and was a kidney transplant recipient. Some of these T cells may belong to the graft donor.

A few counts support this clonotype. The chain couples TRBV19 to TRBJ2-4, with 13 bases matching TRBD2. CDR1 is LNHDA and CDR2 is SQIVND in the germline V gene (reference sequence). The CDR3 contains 18 residues. V dropped 5 bases and J dropped 0; count of bases not matched to a gene: 7. The CDR3 loop reads CASSAGGTSGIAKNIQYF. CDR3 DNA: TGTGCCAGTAGTGCGGGCGGGACTAGCGGGATAGCCAAAAACATTCAGTACTTC.

V and J are TRBV10-1 and TRBJ2-6; the D is unclear. This CDR3 is 19 amino acids long. V was clipped by 5 bases and J by 5 bases, with 25 bases between them. Germline CDR1 WNHNN, CDR2 SYGVQD (reference sequence). The chain's CDR3 is CASSFCEKIAQSRANVLTF. CDR3 DNA sequence: TGCGCCAGCAGTTTCTGTGAAAAGATCGCACAAAGTCGGGCCAACGTCCTGACTTTC.

This clonotype has ten or more counts. V usage is TRBV9 and J usage is TRBJ1-5; 11 nucleotides line up with TRBD1. This CDR3 has 16 amino acids. CDR1 is SGDLS and CDR2 is YYNGEE in the germline V gene. The trim removed 0 bases at V and 3 bases at J, leaving 2 bases unmatched. The chain's CDR3 is CASSVGTGGVNQPQHF. In DNA, the CDR3 is TGTGCCAGCAGCGTAGGGACAGGGGGCGTCAATCAGCCCCAGCATTTT.

This clonotype showed up many times. The gene calls are TRBV20-1 and TRBJ2-3; 10 bases agree with TRBD2. The CDR3 runs to 13 residues. V dropped 6 bases and J dropped 8; count of bases not matched to a gene: 8. Germline V lookup: CDR1 DFQATT, CDR2 SNEGSKA (reference sequence). The CDR3 is CSADGTSEGTQYF. The CDR3 DNA is TGCAGTGCGGACGGGACTAGCGAAGGTACGCAGTATTTT.

This clonotype came up many times. CDR3 loop: CASSGDHPISIRTEAFF. As DNA, the CDR3 is TGTGCCAGCAGCGGCGATCATCCCATTTCAATTCGCACTGAAGCTTTCTTT. The chain employs TRBV3-1 and TRBJ1-1, with D uncertain. The CDR3 spans 17 residues. Germline-derived CDR1 and CDR2 are LGHDT and YNNKEL (reference sequence). V lost 5 bases, J lost 4 bases, and 23 bases lay in between.

Note on this clonotype: One base away lies a much larger clone, so this may be a sequencing read error. CDR3 coding DNA: TGTGCCAATAGTATAGCCCCCAATCAGCCCCAGCATTTT. Encoded protein: CANSIAPNQPQHF. The V call is TRBV19, the J call TRBJ1-5; no definite D call. Germline CDR1 is LNHDA and CDR2 is SQIVND (reference sequence). CDR3 length: 13 residues.

This clonotype has at least ten counts. The J gene is TRBJ2-7, the V gene TRBV9; D is unclear. With 4 bases removed from V and 2 bases from J, the gap between germline ends came to 13 bases. The CDR3 totals 14 residues. Germline loops: CDR1 SGDLS, CDR2 YYNGEE. CDR3 nucleotides: TGTGCCAGCAGCCCTCGGGCCAAAACCTACGAGCAGTACTTC. Translated: CASSPRAKTYEQYF.

Ten or more counts support this clonotype. This chain links TRBV13 with TRBJ2-3; tentatively, D is TRBD2 (6 bases). This CDR3 comprises 11 residues. The V gene's germline CDR1 is PRHDT and CDR2 FYEKMQ (reference sequence). The V end was cut by 6 bases, the J end by 6 bases, with 7 bases between. CDR3 in DNA: TGTGCCAGCAGTGCGGGGGATACGCAGTATTTT. This sequence encodes CASSAGDTQYF. Full variable domain (rest looked up from reference TRBV13 and TRBJ2-3): AAGVIQSPRHLIKEKRETATLKCYPIPRHDTVYWYQQGPGQDPQFLISFYEKMQSDKGSIPDRFSAQQFSDYHSELNMSSLELGDSALYFCASSAGDTQYFGPGTRLTVL.

This clonotype was seen ten or more times. The chain combines TRBV6-9 with TRBJ1-2; the D is unclear. The V gene lost 5 bases and the J gene lost 4 bases, with 23 bases spanning the gap. CDR1 is MNHGY, CDR2 SVAAGI, per germline. This CDR3 contains 17 residues. The CDR3 spells CASSAQSPYGKTYGYTF. The CDR3 DNA reads as TGTGCCAGCAGTGCGCAATCGCCTTACGGAAAGACCTATGGCTACACCTTC.

This clonotype was counted a few times. This chain uses TRBV6-5 with TRBJ2-1, with 13 nucleotides matching TRBD2. The CDR3 sequence is 18 residues long. Germline CDR1 is MNHEY and CDR2 is SVGAGI. V lost 6 bases, J lost 4 bases, and 12 bases stayed unmatched. DNA of the CDR3: TGTGCCAGCAGCGTAAGGACTAGCGGGAGTATGTGGTACAATGAGCAGTTCTTC. It yields the protein CASSVRTSGSMWYNEQFF.

To note about this clonotype: A read error may be the cause here, since a much bigger clone is one base away. CDR3 DNA: TGTGCCGGCAGCTTAGGATCAGGGGATGGCTACACCTTC. It specifies CAGSLGSGDGYTF. The chain combines TRBV5-4 with TRBJ1-2; D perhaps matches TRBD1 (6 bases). The germline V gene encodes CDR1 SGHNT and CDR2 YYREEE (reference sequence). This CDR3 comprises 13 residues.

The table lists this clonotype with many counts. CDR3 protein: CASSTTGVNGYTF. CDR3 DNA sequence: TGTGCCAGCAGTACGACAGGGGTGAACGGCTACACCTTC. This chain connects TRBV6-5 to TRBJ1-2; 8 bases align to TRBD1. CDR1 MNHEY and CDR2 SVGAGI come from the germline V gene. V trimming: 5 bases; J trimming: 8 bases; junction bases outside the gene matches: 7. This CDR3 has 13 amino acids.

CDR3 in DNA: TGTGCCAGCAGCTTAAATGTTTGGACAGCCTACAATGAGCAGTTCTTC. Amino acids: CASSLNVWTAYNEQFF. The chain joins TRBV7-6 to TRBJ2-1, with a tentative D call TRBD1 (6 bases). The CDR3 has 16 residues. Germline CDR1 SGHVS, CDR2 FNYEAQ. V lost 2 bases, J lost 2 bases, and 13 bases lay in between.

This clonotype occurred many times. The chain carries TRBV11-2 and TRBJ1-2; unclear D gene. This CDR3 has 17 residues. V shed 5 bases and J shed 4 bases, with 23 bases lying between them. Germline CDR1 SGHAT, CDR2 FQNNGV. CDR3: CASSISGTSRKTYGYTF. Here the CDR3 DNA reads TGTGCCAGCAGCATTTCGGGAACAAGCAGAAAGACCTATGGCTACACCTTC.